The 12 T cell receptor beta chains presented below share a single source sample, sequenced in a study of blood T cell repertoires in COVID-19. Profiled with immunoSEQ multiplex PCR; TCRdb holds only in-frame clones, not every one. The top ten hold around 2% of the sample, which has 250,000 or so clones, around 83% seen once. Sequenced sample: peripheral blood. Receptors originate from a man in his forties or fifties who had recovered from COVID-19.

The rearrangement links TRBV7-6 to TRBJ1-2; 8 bases map to TRBD1. The CDR3 has 13 residues. The trim removed 5 bases at V and 7 bases at J, leaving 6 bases unmatched. Germline CDR1 and CDR2: SGHVS and FNYEAQ. CDR3 loop: CASSEQGVGGYTF. CDR3 nucleotide sequence: TGTGCCAGCAGCGAACAGGGGGTGGGTGGCTACACCTTC.

CDR3 coding DNA: TGTGCCAGCAGCCAAGAAACTGGCTCGGGGTATAGCAATCAGCCCCAGCATTTT. It yields the protein CASSQETGSGYSNQPQHF. This rearrangement joins TRBV3-1 (or the pseudogene TRBV3-2) to TRBJ1-5; no clear D gene. The CDR3 consists of 18 residues. Germline lookup yields CDR1 LGHDT and CDR2 YNNKEL (reference sequence). Between the trimmed V and J ends, which lost 0 bases and 0 bases, there was a span of 15 bases.

The V call is TRBV5-4, the J call TRBJ1-2; 8 bases agree with TRBD1. V shed 1 base, J shed 7 bases, and the junction held 9 bases outside the gene matches. Germline V gene lookup returns CDR1 SGHNT and CDR2 YYREEE (reference sequence). The CDR3 sequence is 15 residues long. CDR3 residues: CASSLSLDRASGYTF. The CDR3 DNA is TGTGCCAGCAGCTTGAGTTTGGACAGGGCCAGTGGCTACACCTTC. The full variable domain, in which reference TRBV5-4 and TRBJ1-2 provide the parts outside the CDR3, is ETGVTQSPTHLIKTRGQQVTLRCSSQSGHNTVSWYQQALGQGPQFIFQYYREEENGRGNFPPRFSGLQFPNYSSELNVNALELDDSALYLCASSLSLDRASGYTFGSGTRLTVV.

The chain couples TRBV5-5 to TRBJ1-2; TRBD1 might be the D (6 bases). The CDR3 has 14 residues. V was clipped by 3 bases and J by 8 bases, with 17 bases between them. Germline V gene lookup returns CDR1 SGHKS and CDR2 YYEKEE (reference sequence). CDR3: CASSSFQGPGGYTF. The CDR3 DNA reads TGTGCCAGCAGCTCCTTCCAGGGGCCGGGGGGCTACACCTTC.

This chain links TRBV4-3 with TRBJ1-4, with TRBD1 matching over 9 bases. This CDR3 has 19 amino acids. J gave up 0 bases and V 0 bases, and 8 bases lay outside the gene matches. Per the germline V gene, CDR1 is LGHNA and CDR2 is YSLEER. CDR3 nucleotide sequence: TGCGCCAGCAGCCAAGATCCGACAGGGGGTGAGGCAACTAATGAAAAACTGTTTTTT. It yields the protein CASSQDPTGGEATNEKLFF.

This rearrangement joins TRBV19 to TRBJ2-1; 10 nucleotides align to TRBD2. J gave up 3 bases and V 3 bases, and 2 bases lay outside the gene matches. There are 15 residues in the CDR3. Germline assignment: CDR1 LNHDA and CDR2 SQIVND (reference sequence). CDR3 bases: TGTGCCAGTAGTATGGCTAGCGGGGGCTACAATGAGCAGTTCTTC. It yields the protein CASSMASGGYNEQFF.

The chain employs TRBV13 and TRBJ2-7, with D maybe TRBD1 (6 bases). The germline CDR1 and CDR2 sequences are PRHDT and FYEKMQ (reference sequence). The length of the CDR3 is 13 residues. V was pared by 5 bases and J by 7 bases, with 15 bases between. This CDR3 reads CASSRGTLGEQYF. The CDR3 nucleotides are TGTGCCAGCAGCCGTGGGACATTGGGGGAGCAGTACTTC.

The chain couples TRBV6-5 to TRBJ2-3, with 16 bases fitting TRBD2. J gave up 4 bases and V 6 bases, and 1 base lay outside the gene matches. The CDR3 is 15 residues long. Germline CDR1 is MNHEY and CDR2 is SVGAGI. The CDR3 DNA is TGTGCCAGCAGCGGGACTAGCGGGAGGGCAGATACGCAGTATTTT. This encodes CASSGTSGRADTQYF.

The chain has TRBV7-9 and TRBJ1-2; 9 bases align to TRBD1. The CDR3 has 16 residues. J lost 4 bases, V lost 1 base, and 7 bases had no gene match. CDR1 is SEHNR, CDR2 FQNEAQ, per germline (reference sequence). The CDR3 reads CASSLGQGQGLYGYTF. CDR3 coding DNA: TGTGCCAGCAGCTTAGGCCAGGGACAGGGCCTCTATGGCTACACCTTC.

The chain couples TRBV20-1 to TRBJ1-5; D is undetermined. V was pared by 3 bases and J by 2 bases, with 11 bases between. This CDR3 has 14 amino acids. From germline, CDR1 is DFQATT and CDR2 SNEGSKA (reference sequence). CDR3 residues: CSASDPGGNQPQHF. CDR3 coding DNA: TGCAGTGCTAGTGACCCCGGGGGCAATCAGCCCCAGCATTTT.

V and J are TRBV7-9 and TRBJ2-7; D may be TRBD2 (6 bases). V was pared by 1 base and J by 1 base, with 20 bases between. The V gene's germline CDR1 is SEHNR and CDR2 FQNEAQ (reference sequence). This CDR3 spans 18 amino acids. The CDR3 coding sequence is TGTGCCAGCAGCTTAGTGTGGGGCCACGGGAGTTTATCCTACGAGCAGTACTTC. Its protein is CASSLVWGHGSLSYEQYF.

This chain links TRBV12-5 with TRBJ2-1; 7 bases match TRBD1. The V and J ends lost 7 bases and 4 bases, in that order; junction bases with no gene match: 7. Per the germline V gene, CDR1 is LGHNT and CDR2 is FRNRAP. This CDR3 comprises 14 residues. CDR3 protein: CASASGTEYNEQFF. CDR3 DNA sequence: TGTGCTAGTGCTTCCGGGACAGAGTACAATGAGCAGTTCTTC.